Below are 17 T cell receptor beta chains sequenced from a single sample in a study of Ad26.COV2.S vaccination and SARS-CoV-2 variants. Repertoires were generated with immunoSEQ multiplex PCR, while TCRdb's copy carries only in-frame clones and drops some. The sample lists around 250,000 clones; around 88% were seen once. Treatment given: over 15 received Ad26.COV2.S at low or high dose, single or two shots; a few received placebo; per-sample allocation not given. The study sampled participants on day 63 after the first vaccine or placebo injection. The source material was peripheral blood, sampled in a trial of Ad26.COV2.S vaccine versus placebo. The receptors shown here come from a person between 18 and 60 years old who received the Ad26.COV2.S COVID-19 vaccine or a placebo.

The V call is TRBV6-2 or TRBV6-3, the J call TRBJ1-5; D not resolved. Between the trimmed V and J ends, which lost 5 bases and 4 bases, there was a span of 9 bases. The CDR3 consists of 13 residues. Germline values: CDR1 MNHEY, CDR2 SVGEGT. In nucleotides, the CDR3 is TGTGCCAGCAGTAGGGTATTGAATCAGCCCCAGCATTTT. Residues: CASSRVLNQPQHF.

The chain is built from TRBV11-2 and TRBJ2-5; 7 nucleotides agree with TRBD1. The CDR3 totals 15 residues. Losses at the gene ends were 3 bases for V and 1 base for J; bases not matched to a gene: 5. CDR1 is SGHAT and CDR2 is FQNNGV in the germline V gene. The CDR3 here is CASSFWQGVQETQYF. The CDR3 nucleotides are TGTGCCAGCAGCTTTTGGCAGGGGGTCCAAGAGACCCAGTACTTC.

The chain has TRBV6-6 and TRBJ2-5, with D possibly TRBD2 on 6 matching bases. Germline V gene data show CDR1 as MNHNY and CDR2 as SVGAGI (reference sequence). The CDR3 is made up of 17 amino acids. With 7 bases removed from V and 4 bases from J, the gap between germline ends came to 25 bases. The CDR3 sequence: CASTPSETRGPGETQYF. CDR3 nucleotides: TGTGCCAGCACTCCATCAGAGACTAGAGGCCCCGGAGAGACCCAGTACTTC.

The rearrangement uses TRBV5-6 and TRBJ2-2; D remains ambiguous. The CDR3 spans 16 residues. Trimming took off 0 bases at V and 6 bases at J, with 15 bases between the two ends. The germline gives CDR1 SGHDT, CDR2 YYEEEE. This chain's CDR3 is CASSLAGPRLAGELFF. DNA of the CDR3: TGTGCCAGCAGCTTGGCCGGGCCACGGCTCGCCGGGGAGCTGTTTTTT.

The chain couples TRBV18 to TRBJ2-5, with TRBD2 matching 8 bases. CDR1 and CDR2 from the germline V gene are KGHSH and LQKENI. V dropped 3 bases and J dropped 4; count of bases not matched to a gene: 10. This CDR3 is 16 amino acids long. The DNA for the CDR3 is TGTGCCAGCTCACCCCTCGGGACTAGTGGGGGAGAGACCCAGTACTTC. Protein: CASSPLGTSGGETQYF.

Points on this clone: Mismatch with germline at one junction end may stem from a read error. J is TRBJ1-2 and V is TRBV7-8; D is undetermined. Germline CDR1 reads SGHVS; CDR2 reads FQNEAQ. This CDR3 contains 12 residues. The CDR3 region is CASSPRAGSPAF. CDR3 in DNA: TGTGCCAGCAGCCCTAGGGCAGGAAGTCCGGCCTTC.

The rearrangement joins TRBV5-4 to TRBJ2-7, with D perhaps TRBD1 (6 bases). The length of the CDR3 is 18 residues. The germline V gene has CDR1 SGHNT and CDR2 YYREEE (reference sequence). Deletions cut 4 bases from V and 4 bases from J, with 27 bases between. The CDR3 DNA follows: TGTGCCAGCAGCCCCCCCCTTCCTTACGGGACAAGGGTGTACGAGCAGTACTTC. This translates into CASSPPLPYGTRVYEQYF. Variable domain in full (rest from reference TRBV5-4 and TRBJ2-7): ETGVTQSPTHLIKTRGQQVTLRCSSQSGHNTVSWYQQALGQGPQFIFQYYREEENGRGNFPPRFSGLQFPNYSSELNVNALELDDSALYLCASSPPLPYGTRVYEQYFGPGTRLTVT.

This clone came up a few times. The chain employs TRBV6-4 and TRBJ2-7; D possibly corresponds to TRBD2 (6 bases). This CDR3 has 12 residues. V was cut by 8 bases and J by 9 bases, with 17 bases left in between. The V gene's germline CDR1 is MRHNA and CDR2 SNTAGT. The CDR3 region has the DNA TGTGCCAGCCTCGGACCTCACGGGAGGCAGTACTTC. Translation: CASLGPHGRQYF.

The chain joins TRBV6-1 to TRBJ1-5; possible D gene TRBD1, 5 bases. Germline-derived CDR1 and CDR2 are MNHNS and SASEGT. The ends were cut back, 2 bases at V and 10 bases at J, with 21 bases in the middle. The CDR3 length is 16 residues. The CDR3 nucleotides read TGTGCCAGCAGTGAAATTCGAGGGACTACGATCAGCCCCCAGCATTTT. Its translation: CASSEIRGTTISPQHF.

The genes are TRBV11-3 and TRBJ2-1, with 7 bases fitting TRBD1. Per the germline V gene, CDR1 is SGHNT and CDR2 is YENEEA. The CDR3 covers 15 residues. V was clipped by 2 bases and J by 4 bases; unmatched bases: 5. The CDR3 sequence: CASSLLGQSYNEQFF. The DNA for the CDR3 is TGTGCCAGCAGCTTATTGGGACAGAGTTACAATGAGCAGTTCTTC.

This clone has a handful of counts. This rearrangement joins TRBV6-2 or TRBV6-3 to TRBJ2-7; 7 nucleotides line up with TRBD2. V trimming: 4 bases; J trimming: 5 bases; junction bases outside the gene matches: 5. Germline values: CDR1 MNHEY, CDR2 SVGEGT. CDR3 size: 13 residues. The CDR3 loop reads CASSSGLTDEQYF. The DNA of the CDR3 is TGTGCCAGCAGTTCGGGACTAACGGACGAGCAGTACTTC.

The chain couples TRBV6-6 to TRBJ1-2; D is unclear. The CDR3 is 13 amino acids. Germline assignment: CDR1 MNHNY and CDR2 SVGAGI (reference sequence). Trimming removed 2 bases at V and 8 bases at J, with 12 bases between. CDR3 in amino acids: CASSYGGGFGYTF. CDR3 coding DNA: TGTGCCAGCAGTTACGGAGGAGGGTTCGGCTACACCTTC.

This sequence joins TRBV5-1 and TRBJ2-6, with D possibly matching TRBD1 (5 bases). The CDR3 is made up of 15 amino acids. Looked up from germline, CDR1 is SGHRS and CDR2 is YFSETQ. Trimming pared 0 bases from V and 4 bases from J, leaving 8 bases between. This chain's CDR3 is CASSLEGAGANVLTF. The CDR3 DNA reads as TGCGCCAGCAGCTTGGAAGGGGCCGGGGCCAACGTCCTGACTTTC.

The chain is built from TRBV5-1 and TRBJ2-7; TRBD1 aligns across 9 bases. This CDR3 is built from 14 residues. The ends lost 3 bases at V and 4 bases at J; junction bases unmatched: 5. Looked up from germline, CDR1 is SGHRS and CDR2 is YFSETQ. Written as DNA, the CDR3 is TGCGCCAGCAGCTCCGGGACAGGGATGTACGAGCAGTACTTC. As protein: CASSSGTGMYEQYF.

This chain links TRBV13 with TRBJ2-1; possibly TRBD1 for D (6 bases). V dropped 1 base and J dropped 3 bases, with 10 bases sitting between them. Germline V CDR1 and CDR2: PRHDT, FYEKMQ (reference sequence). The CDR3 loop spans 15 amino acids. The CDR3 nucleotides read TGTGCCAGCAGCTTAGCCCGAGGGGGCTACAATGAGCAGTTCTTC. This codes for CASSLARGGYNEQFF.

The chain uses TRBV7-9 and TRBJ2-3; either TRBD1 or TRBD2 may fit D (5 bases each). V lost 2 bases and J lost 2, with 11 bases in between. CDR3 length: 15 residues. From germline, CDR1 is SEHNR and CDR2 FQNEAQ (reference sequence). DNA of the CDR3: TGTGCCAGCAGCTTAAGGGACGGATACACAGATACGCAGTATTTT. The encoded protein is CASSLRDGYTDTQYF.

This clone was seen a few times. This chain joins TRBV29-1 and TRBJ1-3, with no clear D. CDR1 is SQVTM and CDR2 is ANQGSEA in the germline V gene. The CDR3 totals 13 residues. V lost 3 bases to trimming and J lost 0 bases, with 6 bases between them. CDR3 protein: CSVDGHSGNTIYF. The CDR3 bases are TGCAGCGTTGATGGCCACTCTGGAAACACCATATATTTT. Supplemented by reference TRBV29-1 and TRBJ1-3, the full variable domain reads SAVISQKPSRDICQRGTSLTIQCQVDSQVTMMFWYRQQPGQSLTLIATANQGSEATYESGFVIDKFPISRPNLTFSTLTVSNMSPEDSSIYLCSVDGHSGNTIYFGEGSWLTVV.